This TCR beta chain was profiled in a study of blood T cell repertoires in COVID-19. Study in general: Sites across the United States, Italy and Spain contributed samples from acute and convalescent COVID-19. PBMCs, B-cell-depleted T cells, or T cells were the source of the cDNA or gDNA that made up the material.

Trimming took 10 bases from V and 11 from J; bases not matched to a gene: 7. The CDR3 spans 11 residues. Germline V CDR1 and CDR2: MNHEY, SVGAGI. As handled by the study authors: Reference gene primer amplification gave estimated nucleated cell counts. The table came from immunoSEQ multiplex PCR; TCRdb's copy has only in-frame clones and leaves some out. V and J calls and clone size come straight from that table; D and trimming were deduced from the DNA. The top ten hold about 1.5% of the sample, which has 200,000 to 300,000 clones, over 80% seen once. The chain carries TRBV6-5 and TRBJ1-1; 10 bases are a match to TRBD1. The sample was peripheral blood. This receptor was obtained from a woman in her forties who had recovered from COVID-19. The CDR3: CATRGQGPAFF. The CDR3 DNA reads TGTGCCACCAGGGGACAGGGGCCGGCTTTCTTT.